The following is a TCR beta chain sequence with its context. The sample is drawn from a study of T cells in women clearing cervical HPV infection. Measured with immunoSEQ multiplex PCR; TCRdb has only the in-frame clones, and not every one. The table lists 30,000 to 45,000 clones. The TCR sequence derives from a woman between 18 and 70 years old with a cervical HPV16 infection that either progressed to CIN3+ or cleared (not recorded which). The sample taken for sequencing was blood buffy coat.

The CDR3 here is CSARTSGGFTDTQYF. The sequenced part of the CDR3 DNA is TGCAGTGCCCGGACTAGCGGGGGGTTTACAGATACG. This sequence joins TRBV20-1 and TRBJ2-3; 14 bases line up with TRBD2. The sequenced fragment ends 3 residues before the CDR3 boundary, so the rest is inferred from the germline J gene. The junction had 5 bases not matched to a gene; V was cut back by 6 bases and J by 3 bases. Germline loops: CDR1 DFQATT, CDR2 SNEGSKA (reference sequence). The CDR3 loop spans 15 amino acids.